This TCR beta chain emerged from a study of blood T cell repertoires in COVID-19. The germline gives CDR1 SGHRS, CDR2 YFSETQ. CDR3 size: 20 residues. With 0 bases removed from V and 3 bases from J, the gap between germline ends came to 27 bases. The data were produced by immunoSEQ multiplex PCR, yet TCRdb's version contains in-frame clones alone and is incomplete. The table has some 150,000 clones, about 88% seen once. The receptor's source is a man aged 40-50 years with acute or convalescent COVID-19. The sample was peripheral blood. The J gene is TRBJ2-5, the V gene TRBV5-1; D ambiguous. This CDR3 is CASSLGLLGGVDTMKETQYF. The DNA for the CDR3 is TGCGCCAGCAGCTTGGGTCTCCTAGGCGGTGTTGATACAATGAAAGAGACCCAGTACTTC. Variable domain in full (rest from reference TRBV5-1 and TRBJ2-5): KAGVTQTPRYLIKTRGQQVTLSCSPISGHRSVSWYQQTPGQGLQFLFEYFSETQRNKGNFPGRFSGRQFSNSRSEMNVSTLELGDSALYLCASSLGLLGGVDTMKETQYFGPGTRLLVL.